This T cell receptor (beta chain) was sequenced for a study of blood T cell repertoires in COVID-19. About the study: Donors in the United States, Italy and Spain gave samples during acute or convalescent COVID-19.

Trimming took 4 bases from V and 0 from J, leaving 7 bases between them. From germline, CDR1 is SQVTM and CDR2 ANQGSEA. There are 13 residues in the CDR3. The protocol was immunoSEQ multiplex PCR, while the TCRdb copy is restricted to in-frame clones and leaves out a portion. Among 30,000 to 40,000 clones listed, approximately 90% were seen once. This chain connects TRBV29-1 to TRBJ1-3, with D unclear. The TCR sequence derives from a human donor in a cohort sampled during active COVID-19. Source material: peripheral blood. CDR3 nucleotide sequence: TGCAGCGTTGTGGTGGCCTCTGGAAACACCATATATTTT. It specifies CSVVVASGNTIYF.